The following is a TCR beta chain sequence with its context. The data stem from a study of T cell responses to AZD1222 COVID-19 vaccine. Only in-frame clones appear in the TCRdb table, and some are missing; sequencing was by immunoSEQ multiplex PCR. The data contain about 150,000 clones, just over 90% of them singletons. Trimming shortened V by 4 bases and J by 1 base, and 16 bases separated the two germline ends. CDR1 SGDLS and CDR2 YYNGEE come from the germline V gene. The CDR3 has 16 amino acids. The gene calls are TRBV9 and TRBJ2-3; TRBD1 or TRBD2 may be the D gene (7 bases each). The clonotype comes from an adult who received the AZD1222 COVID-19 vaccine. This sample comprised peripheral blood, obtained 28 days after the second AZD1222 dose. CDR3 nucleotides: TGTGCCAGCAGCCGGGTCCAGGGGGGGGGCACAGATACGCAGTATTTT. Its translation: CASSRVQGGGTDTQYF.